These T cell receptor beta chains were read from a single sample in a study of early T cells in non-severe SARS-CoV-2 infection. TCRdb recomputed calls from the 5' RACE reads with MiXCR, one row per CDR3 protein. The data hold nearly 60,000 distinct CDR3 sequences, with about 12% observed a single time. The source material was whole blood. The receptors were sampled from an adult who was a healthcare worker with PCR-confirmed SARS-CoV-2 infection or an uninfected control (not recorded which). Both conserved end residues are part of each CDR3. The order of the fields is J gene, V gene, CDR3 length, clone size, D gene, CDR3 DNA, CDR3 protein. The D gene is left open where the match is weak. Some rows have no size entry. The others give once, few or many, or a class for an expanded clone.

J: TRBJ2-1
V: TRBV9
length: 15
size: many
D: TRBD1
DNA: TGTGCCAGCAGCACCCGACAGGGGCCCAGGAGGGAGCAGTTCTTC
CDR3: CASSTRQGPRREQFF

J: TRBJ1-2
V: TRBV29-1
length: 11
size: -
D: -
DNA: TGCAGCATTGGGGCCGTTCGGGGCTACACCTTC
CDR3: CSIGAVRGYTF

J: TRBJ2-5
V: TRBV29-1
length: 13
size: many
D: -
DNA: TGCAGCGCCTCATATCAAACCCCCGAGACCCAGTACTTC
CDR3: CSASYQTPETQYF

J: TRBJ1-1
V: TRBV7-9
length: 12
size: -
D: -
DNA: TGTGCCAGCAGCGAACCACGGCCTGAAGCTTTCTTT
CDR3: CASSEPRPEAFF

J: TRBJ2-5
V: TRBV6-5
length: 16
size: medium-sized
D: TRBD2
DNA: TGTGCCAGCAGCAGGGTAGCGGGGGCCGCCCCCGAGACCCAGTACTTC
CDR3: CASSRVAGAAPETQYF

J: TRBJ2-6
V: TRBV5-1
length: 16
size: few
D: -
DNA: TGCGCCAGCAGCTTGGAACTGATCTCTGGGGCCAACGTCCTGACTTTC
CDR3: CASSLELISGANVLTF

J: TRBJ1-1
V: TRBV9
length: 15
size: -
D: -
DNA: TGTGCCAGCAGCGTAGCTCAGGGGCTGGGTACTGAAGTTTTCTTT
CDR3: CASSVAQGLGTEVFF

J: TRBJ1-6
V: TRBV11-2
length: 17
size: few
D: -
DNA: TGTGCCAGCAGCCCGCGGGGACGGAGCTCCTATAATTCACCCCTCCACTTT
CDR3: CASSPRGRSSYNSPLHF

J: TRBJ2-5
V: TRBV7-2
length: 15
size: many
D: -
DNA: TGTGCCAGCAGCTTAGCGCCCCGGGGGCGGGAGACCCAGTACTTC
CDR3: CASSLAPRGRETQYF

J: TRBJ1-4
V: TRBV4-1
length: 14
size: many
D: TRBD1
DNA: TGCGCCAGCAGCTCAGGACAGGGGCGTGAAAAACTGTTTTTT
CDR3: CASSSGQGREKLFF

J: TRBJ2-2
V: TRBV19
length: 11
size: many
D: TRBD1
DNA: TGTGCCAGTCTAGGGGGCAGGGAGCTGTTTTTT
CDR3: CASLGGRELFF

J: TRBJ1-2
V: TRBV19
length: 13
size: -
D: -
DNA: TGTGCCAGTAGTATAGAGCAGAACTATGGCTACACCTTC
CDR3: CASSIEQNYGYTF

J: TRBJ2-7
V: TRBV5-4
length: 13
size: many
D: -
DNA: TGTGCCAGCAGCTCGCCGAGCTCCTACGAGCAGTACTTC
CDR3: CASSSPSSYEQYF

J: TRBJ1-5
V: TRBV12-3/TRBV12-4
length: 12
size: few
D: -
DNA: TGTGCCAGCAGTGGACGGGGACGACTCCAGCATTTT
CDR3: CASSGRGRLQHF

J: TRBJ2-1
V: TRBV6-2/TRBV6-3
length: 15
size: few
D: -
DNA: TGTGCCAGCAGTTACTCAGACAACTCCTACAATGAGCAGTTCTTC
CDR3: CASSYSDNSYNEQFF

J: TRBJ1-2
V: TRBV30
length: 11
size: many
D: -
DNA: TGTGCCTGGAAATGGAACTATGGCTACACCTTC
CDR3: CAWKWNYGYTF

J: TRBJ2-1
V: TRBV12-3/TRBV12-4
length: 16
size: many
D: TRBD2
DNA: TGTGCCAGTTTACTAGCGGGAGGAAGCTCCTACAATGAGCAGTTCTTC
CDR3: CASLLAGGSSYNEQFF

J: TRBJ2-5
V: TRBV11-3
length: 15
size: many
D: TRBD1
DNA: TGTGCCAGCAGCCCCGGGACAGGGATGGTGGAGTCCCAGTACTTC
CDR3: CASSPGTGMVESQYF

J: TRBJ1-3
V: TRBV5-5
length: 16
size: few
D: TRBD1
DNA: TGTGCCAGCAGCTTGAATACAGGGGGTCTTGGAAACACCATATATTTT
CDR3: CASSLNTGGLGNTIYF

J: TRBJ2-1
V: TRBV3-1
length: 17
size: -
D: -
DNA: TGTGCCAGCAGCCGCCTAAGCGGAGGGAGCTCCTACAATGAGCAGTTCTTC
CDR3: CASSRLSGGSSYNEQFF

J: TRBJ1-2
V: TRBV2
length: 18
size: many
D: TRBD1
DNA: TGTGCCAGCAGTTCCGAGGACAGGGGTCCAACCAATAACTATGGCTACACCTTC
CDR3: CASSSEDRGPTNNYGYTF

J: TRBJ2-1
V: TRBV18
length: 13
size: -
D: TRBD1
DNA: TGTGCCACCGCCGGGACAGCGTACAATGAGCAGTTCTTC
CDR3: CATAGTAYNEQFF

J: TRBJ2-5
V: TRBV28
length: 19
size: many
D: TRBD1
DNA: TGTGCCAGCAGTTTATTGGCCCTCCGGGACAGGGGGGAACAAGAGACCCAGTACTTC
CDR3: CASSLLALRDRGEQETQYF

J: TRBJ1-6
V: TRBV29-1
length: 14
size: -
D: -
DNA: TGCAGCGTGAGGAGTAGCTCCTATAATTCACCCCTCCACTTT
CDR3: CSVRSSSYNSPLHF

J: TRBJ2-5
V: TRBV6-1
length: 15
size: many
D: -
DNA: TGTGCCAGCAGTGAAATGAGGACACAGCAAGAGACCCAGTACTTC
CDR3: CASSEMRTQQETQYF

J: TRBJ2-1
V: TRBV6-2/TRBV6-3
length: 15
size: many
D: TRBD2
DNA: TGTGCCAGCCTCCCTAGCGGGACCTCCTACAATGAGCAGTTCTTC
CDR3: CASLPSGTSYNEQFF

J: TRBJ2-1
V: TRBV10-2
length: 16
size: many
D: TRBD2
DNA: TGCGCCAGCAGAGGACTAGCGGGTCGAACCGGGAATGAGCAGTTCTTC
CDR3: CASRGLAGRTGNEQFF

J: TRBJ2-5
V: TRBV7-2
length: 13
size: few
D: -
DNA: TGTGCCAGCAGCTTAGGGGGAATAGAGACCCAGTACTTC
CDR3: CASSLGGIETQYF

J: TRBJ1-3
V: TRBV7-3
length: 15
size: many
D: TRBD1
DNA: TGTGCCAGCAGCTTATTGGACAGGGGGGGAAACACCATATATTTT
CDR3: CASSLLDRGGNTIYF

J: TRBJ2-7
V: TRBV10-1
length: 12
size: few
D: -
DNA: TGCGCCATCCAAGGTAGCTCCTACGAGCAGTACTTC
CDR3: CAIQGSSYEQYF

J: TRBJ1-2
V: TRBV12-3/TRBV12-4
length: 15
size: many
D: -
DNA: TGTGCCAGCAGTCCTGACCGGGATCTGAACTATGGCTACACCTTC
CDR3: CASSPDRDLNYGYTF

J: TRBJ1-2
V: TRBV11-2
length: 14
size: few
D: -
DNA: TGTGCCAGCAGCTTAGCACAGGGCGTGGATGGCTACACCTTC
CDR3: CASSLAQGVDGYTF

J: TRBJ1-2
V: TRBV7-8
length: 14
size: few
D: TRBD1
DNA: TGTGCCAGCAGCTTTCGACAGGGGGCTGGCGGCTACACCTTC
CDR3: CASSFRQGAGGYTF

J: TRBJ1-5
V: TRBV4-3
length: 15
size: -
D: -
DNA: TGCGCCAGCAGCCAAGGGGCGACTTTGAGTAGTCCCCAGCATTTT
CDR3: CASSQGATLSSPQHF

J: TRBJ2-1
V: TRBV6-5
length: 17
size: many
D: -
DNA: TGTGCCAGCAGAGGGGAAAGCGCCAAGAGCTCCTACAATGAGCAGTTCTTC
CDR3: CASRGESAKSSYNEQFF

J: TRBJ1-4
V: TRBV7-2
length: 15
size: few
D: TRBD1
DNA: TGTGCCAGCAGCTCTGCGGGACAGGGGAGTGAAAAACTGTTTTTT
CDR3: CASSSAGQGSEKLFF

J: TRBJ1-1
V: TRBV5-6
length: 15
size: -
D: -
DNA: TGTGCCAGCAGTTCCGACGGGGGACGGAACACTGAAGCTTTCTTT
CDR3: CASSSDGGRNTEAFF

J: TRBJ2-7
V: TRBV12-3/TRBV12-4
length: 13
size: many
D: -
DNA: TGTGCCAGCAGTTTGACAGGAGCCTACGAGCAGTACTTC
CDR3: CASSLTGAYEQYF

J: TRBJ2-7
V: TRBV29-1
length: 11
size: few
D: -
DNA: TGCAGCGTTGTAGGAGGGGGCGAGCAGTACTTC
CDR3: CSVVGGGEQYF

J: TRBJ1-1
V: TRBV24-1
length: 15
size: -
D: -
DNA: TGTGCCACCAGTGATTTCCGGGGGGGGAATGATGAAGCTTTCTTT
CDR3: CATSDFRGGNDEAFF

J: TRBJ2-6
V: TRBV5-5
length: 15
size: many
D: TRBD1
DNA: TGTGCCAGCAGCCTGGGACAGACTGGGGCCAACGTCCTGACTTTC
CDR3: CASSLGQTGANVLTF

J: TRBJ1-6
V: TRBV2
length: 14
size: -
D: TRBD1
DNA: TGTGCCAGCCGTCCCGGGACAGTCGAATCACCCCTCCACTTT
CDR3: CASRPGTVESPLHF

J: TRBJ2-7
V: TRBV6-6
length: 12
size: few
D: -
DNA: TGTGCCAGCAAAGGGGGTCCCTACGAGCAGTACTTC
CDR3: CASKGGPYEQYF

J: TRBJ1-4
V: TRBV18
length: 15
size: many
D: TRBD1
DNA: TGTGCCAGCTCACCATCGACAGGGTCGACCGAAAAACTGTTTTTT
CDR3: CASSPSTGSTEKLFF

J: TRBJ2-5
V: TRBV11-2
length: 16
size: many
D: -
DNA: TGTGCCAGCAGCCCCATCGTCGGGGGTACTTGGGAGACCCAGTACTTC
CDR3: CASSPIVGGTWETQYF

J: TRBJ1-1
V: TRBV9
length: 15
size: -
D: TRBD1
DNA: TGTGCCAGCAGCACCCCACAGGGGGCGAGGACTGAAGCTTTCTTT
CDR3: CASSTPQGARTEAFF

J: TRBJ2-7
V: TRBV18
length: 12
size: many
D: TRBD1
DNA: TGTGCCAGCTCACACCGGACAGGAGAGCAGTACTTC
CDR3: CASSHRTGEQYF

J: TRBJ1-6
V: TRBV3-1
length: 15
size: many
D: -
DNA: TGTGCCAGCAGCCCGTCCGGACAGAATAATTCACCCCTCCACTTT
CDR3: CASSPSGQNNSPLHF

J: TRBJ2-7
V: TRBV27
length: 13
size: -
D: -
DNA: TGTGCCAGCAGTTTAGGCAGGCGGGACGAGCAGTACTTC
CDR3: CASSLGRRDEQYF

J: TRBJ2-7
V: TRBV28
length: 13
size: few
D: -
DNA: TGTGCCAGCAGTACCTTTTTAACACACGAGCAGTACTTC
CDR3: CASSTFLTHEQYF

J: TRBJ2-4
V: TRBV12-3/TRBV12-4
length: 16
size: many
D: TRBD2
DNA: TGTGCCAGCAGTGGCGGGACTAGCGGGAGGGCCGGCATTCAGTACTTC
CDR3: CASSGGTSGRAGIQYF